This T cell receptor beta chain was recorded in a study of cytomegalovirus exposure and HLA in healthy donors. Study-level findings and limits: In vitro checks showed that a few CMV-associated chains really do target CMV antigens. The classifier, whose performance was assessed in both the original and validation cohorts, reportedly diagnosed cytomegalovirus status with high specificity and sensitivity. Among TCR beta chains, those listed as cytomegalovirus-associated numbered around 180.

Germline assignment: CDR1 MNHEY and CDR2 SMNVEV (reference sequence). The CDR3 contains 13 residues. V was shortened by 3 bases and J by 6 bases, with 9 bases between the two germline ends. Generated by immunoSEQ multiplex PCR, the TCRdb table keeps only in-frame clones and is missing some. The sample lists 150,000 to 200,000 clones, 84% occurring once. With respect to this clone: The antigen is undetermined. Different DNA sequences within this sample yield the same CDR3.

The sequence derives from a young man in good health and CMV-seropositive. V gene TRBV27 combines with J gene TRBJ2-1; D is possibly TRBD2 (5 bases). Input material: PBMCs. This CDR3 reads CASSLGSGNEQFF. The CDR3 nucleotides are TGTGCCAGCAGTTTGGGGAGTGGCAATGAGCAGTTCTTC.